This T cell receptor beta chain was identified in a study of CD8+ T cells in alopecia areata. Findings of the study overall: Whereas mice showed it more clearly, TCR sharing across patients was murkier, possibly because of HLA.

cDNA reverse transcribed from extracted RNA served as the sequencing template. Libraries were prepared by immunoSEQ multiplex PCR; TCRdb keeps only in-frame clonotypes and omits some of them. The sample yields approximately 34,000 clones, roughly 50% seen once. Comment on this clone: Its antigen is currently unknown.

Sorting of CD4+ and CD8+ T cells was performed on PBMCs. The CDR3 is made up of 15 amino acids. Per germline, CDR1 SGHDN and CDR2 FVKESK. V was cut by 2 bases and J by 3 bases, with 13 bases left in between. The receptor was isolated from a human donor with alopecia areata. This chain connects TRBV14 to TRBJ2-5, with D hard to call. Sequences were obtained from NKG2D-high CD8+ T cells sorted from blood. The DNA for the CDR3 is TGTGCCAGCAGCCAACTTCAACCACGGGAAGAGACCCAGTACTTC. Translated: CASSQLQPREETQYF. The full variable domain, in which reference TRBV14 and TRBJ2-5 provide the parts outside the CDR3, is EAGVTQFPSHSVIEKGQTVTLRCDPISGHDNLYWYRRVMGKEIKFLLHFVKESKQDESGMPNNRFLAERTGGTYSTLKVQPAELEDSGVYFCASSQLQPREETQYFGPGTRLLVL.